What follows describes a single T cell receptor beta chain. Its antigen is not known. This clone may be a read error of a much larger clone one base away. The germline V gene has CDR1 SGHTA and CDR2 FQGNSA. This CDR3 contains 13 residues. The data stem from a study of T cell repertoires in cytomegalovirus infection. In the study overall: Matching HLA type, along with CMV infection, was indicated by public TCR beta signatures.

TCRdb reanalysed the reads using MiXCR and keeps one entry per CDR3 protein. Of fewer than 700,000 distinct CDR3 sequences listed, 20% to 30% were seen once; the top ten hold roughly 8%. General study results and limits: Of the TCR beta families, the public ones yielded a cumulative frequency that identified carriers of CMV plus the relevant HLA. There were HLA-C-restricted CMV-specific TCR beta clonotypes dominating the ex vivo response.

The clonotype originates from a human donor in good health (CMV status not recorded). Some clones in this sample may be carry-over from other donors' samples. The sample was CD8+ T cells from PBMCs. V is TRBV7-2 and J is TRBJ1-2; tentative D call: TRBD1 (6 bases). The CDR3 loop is CVSSRGQYYGYTF. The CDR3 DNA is TGTGTCAGCAGCCGGGGGCAGTACTATGGCTACACCTTC. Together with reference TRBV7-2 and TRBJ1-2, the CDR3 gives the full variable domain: GAGVSQSPSNKVTEKGKDVELRCDPISGHTALYWYRQSLGQGLEFLIYFQGNSAPDKSGLPSDRFSAERTGGSVSTLTIQRTQQEDSAVYLCVSSRGQYYGYTFGSGTRLTVV.